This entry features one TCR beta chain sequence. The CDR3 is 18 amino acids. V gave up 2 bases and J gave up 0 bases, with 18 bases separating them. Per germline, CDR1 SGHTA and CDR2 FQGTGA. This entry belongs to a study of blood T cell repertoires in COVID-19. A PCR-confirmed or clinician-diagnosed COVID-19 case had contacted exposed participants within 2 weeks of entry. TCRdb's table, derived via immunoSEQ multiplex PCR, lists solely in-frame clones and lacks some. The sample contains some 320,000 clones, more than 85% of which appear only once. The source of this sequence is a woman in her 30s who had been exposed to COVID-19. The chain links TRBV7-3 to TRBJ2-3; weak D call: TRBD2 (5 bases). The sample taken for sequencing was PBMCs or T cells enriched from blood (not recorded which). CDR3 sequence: CASSLFGRAGASTDTQYF. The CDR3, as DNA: TGTGCCAGCAGCTTATTTGGGCGGGCAGGAGCTAGCACAGATACGCAGTATTTT.